The 23 T cell receptor beta chains below come from one sample, sequenced in a study of graft-versus-host responses after intestinal transplantation. What these receptors recognize is not known. Clones were sequenced by immunoSEQ multiplex PCR, and TCRdb holds only the in-frame ones, with some missing. Here the sample spans roughly 130,000 clones, around 90% being singletons. Material: unstimulated CD4+ T cells sorted from spleen or lymph node cells, obtained before intestinal transplant. The receptors were gathered from a human donor who received an intestinal transplant.

Remarks on this clone: Distinct nucleotide sequences in the sample also encode this CDR3. This chain uses TRBV19 with TRBJ1-5; 7 bases map to TRBD1. Germline values: CDR1 LNHDA, CDR2 SQIVND (reference sequence). This CDR3 region has 13 residues. Germline trimming cut 6 bases from V and 6 bases from J; bases unmatched to any gene: 5. The CDR3: CASSPDRVQPQHF. The CDR3 nucleotides are TGTGCCAGTAGCCCCGACAGGGTTCAGCCCCAGCATTTT.

This rearrangement joins TRBV4-3 to TRBJ2-1, with D uncertain. Germline loops: CDR1 LGHNA, CDR2 YSLEER. V lost 1 base and J 1 base, leaving 11 bases between the germline ends. The CDR3 contains 16 residues. The CDR3 sequence: CASSQVQRSSYNEQFF. The CDR3 nucleotides are TGCGCCAGCAGCCAAGTACAACGGTCATCCTACAATGAGCAGTTCTTC.

V gene TRBV6-5 combines with J gene TRBJ2-7, with 8 bases matching TRBD2. Unmatched junction bases numbered 8, after V lost 0 bases and J lost 4 bases. The CDR3 length is 16 residues. Germline CDR1 is MNHEY and CDR2 is SVGAGI. CDR3 DNA: TGTGCCAGCAGTTACTCGATCAGCGGGAGTCCGTACGAGCAGTACTTC. Amino acid sequence: CASSYSISGSPYEQYF.

V and J are TRBV6-6 and TRBJ2-3; TRBD1 aligns across 7 bases. After removal of 6 bases from V and 6 bases from J, the junction contained 3 bases not matched to a gene. This CDR3 has 12 residues. Germline V lookup: CDR1 MNHNY, CDR2 SVGAGI (reference sequence). This CDR3 is CASRRQGDTQYF. The CDR3 DNA reads TGTGCCAGCAGACGACAGGGCGATACGCAGTATTTT.

V usage is TRBV30 and J usage is TRBJ1-2, with D tentatively TRBD1 (5 bases). In germline, CDR1 is GTSNPN, CDR2 SVGIG (reference sequence). V was shortened by 0 bases and J by 8 bases, with 10 bases between the two germline ends. The CDR3 loop spans 12 amino acids. The CDR3 DNA follows: TGTGCCTGGAGTGTATCGGGGACCGGCTACACCTTC. Its protein is CAWSVSGTGYTF.

V usage is TRBV6-5 and J usage is TRBJ2-7; tentatively, D is TRBD2 (5 bases). Deletions cut 5 bases from V and 3 bases from J, with 14 bases between. The CDR3 spans 14 residues. Germline V CDR1 and CDR2: MNHEY, SVGAGI. The CDR3 sequence is CASSRRGGGYEQYF. CDR3 DNA: TGTGCCAGCAGTCGCCGAGGAGGAGGCTACGAGCAGTACTTC.

This clone was picked up one time. The V and J genes are TRBV12-2 and TRBJ1-6; the table's D call, TRBD1, was not checked against the DNA. TRBV12-2 is recorded as a pseudogene. The CDR3 runs to 17 residues. The CDR3 bases are TGTGCAAGTCGCTTAGCCCTCAGGGTCGAGACGGATTCACCCCTCCACTTT. It translates to CASRLALRVETDSPLHF.

This clone was seen a handful of times. The chain couples TRBV6-4 to TRBJ1-2, with a weak D call TRBD1 (6 bases). This CDR3 is built from 15 residues. V was clipped by 1 base and J by 6 bases, with 15 bases between them. Per the germline V gene, CDR1 is MRHNA and CDR2 is SNTAGT. CDR3 in amino acids: CASSDYPQGRDGYTF. CDR3 bases: TGTGCCAGCAGTGACTACCCACAGGGACGGGATGGCTACACCTTC.

The chain uses TRBV7-8 and TRBJ2-7; 10 bases map to TRBD1. V was clipped by 1 base and J by 4 bases; unmatched bases: 13. The CDR3 extends over 18 amino acids. Looked up from germline, CDR1 is SGHVS and CDR2 is FQNEAQ. CDR3 residues: CASSLEAWTGGRTYEQYF. In nucleotides, the CDR3 is TGTGCCAGCAGCTTAGAGGCGTGGACAGGGGGGCGGACTTACGAGCAGTACTTC.

The chain recombines TRBV6-1 with TRBJ2-7; the D gene is possibly TRBD2 (6 bases). This CDR3 has 14 residues. The germline V gene encodes CDR1 MNHNS and CDR2 SASEGT. V shed 3 bases and J shed 2 bases, with 11 bases lying between them. CDR3 sequence reads: CASSEGGPAYEQYF. CDR3 sequence (DNA): TGTGCCAGCAGTGAGGGGGGTCCGGCCTACGAGCAGTACTTC.

The rearrangement joins TRBV2 to TRBJ2-7; D tentatively fits TRBD1 or TRBD2 (6 bases each). Germline V gene lookup returns CDR1 SNHLY and CDR2 FYNNEI. Trimming cost V 8 bases and J 1 base, with 12 bases left between them. The CDR3 is 13 amino acids. The CDR3 DNA reads TGTGCCAGCTCGGGGGCCCCTTCCTACGAGCAGTACTTC. Encoded protein: CASSGAPSYEQYF.

This chain joins TRBV29-1 and TRBJ2-5; TRBD1 aligns across 7 bases. J was trimmed by 4 bases and V by 7 bases; bases with no gene match: 12. The CDR3 runs 14 residues. CDR1 is SQVTM, CDR2 ANQGSEA, per germline. In nucleotides, the CDR3 is TGCAGCGCCCGACAGGGCCCTCCAAGAGAGACCCAGTACTTC. Residues: CSARQGPPRETQYF.

The V call is TRBV30, the J call TRBJ1-6; D is unresolved. Germline V CDR1 and CDR2: GTSNPN, SVGIG (reference sequence). Trimming stripped 2 bases from V and 7 bases from J, with 18 bases between. CDR3 length: 16 residues. DNA of the CDR3: TGTGCCTGGAGTTCCCTGCGGAGTTCGCTGAATTCACCCCTCCACTTT. It is translated as CAWSSLRSSLNSPLHF. Full variable domain (rest looked up from reference TRBV30 and TRBJ1-6): SQTIHQWPATLVQPVGSPLSLECTVEGTSNPNLYWYRQAAGRGLQLLFYSVGIGQISSEVPQNLSASRPQDRQFILSSKKLLLSDSGFYLCAWSSLRSSLNSPLHFGNGTRLTVT.

The CDR3 sequence: CASSYRQGYEQYF. Written as DNA, the CDR3 is TGTGCCAGCAGCTACCGACAGGGCTACGAGCAGTACTTC. The chain carries TRBV7-2 and TRBJ2-7; TRBD1 agrees at 7 bases. The CDR3 spans 13 residues. Trimming removed 4 bases from V and 3 bases from J; junction bases left unmatched: 3. Germline V CDR1 and CDR2: SGHTA, FQGNSA. Complete variable domain (other parts from reference TRBV7-2 and TRBJ2-7): GAGVSQSPSNKVTEKGKDVELRCDPISGHTALYWYRQSLGQGLEFLIYFQGNSAPDKSGLPSDRFSAERTGGSVSTLTIQRTQQEDSAVYLCASSYRQGYEQYFGPGTRLTVT.

The rearrangement uses TRBV29-1 and TRBJ1-2, with D unclear. CDR3 length: 16 amino acids. CDR1 is SQVTM, CDR2 ANQGSEA, per germline. V was pared by 5 bases and J by 0 bases, with 19 bases between. The CDR3 loop is CSVLAPASRSNYGYTF. CDR3 sequence (DNA): TGCAGCGTTCTCGCCCCGGCATCCCGGTCTAACTATGGCTACACCTTC.

This chain uses TRBV6-1 with TRBJ2-3; the match to TRBD2 covers 8 bases. V lost 6 bases and J lost 0; bases outside the gene matches: 5. Per germline, CDR1 MNHNS and CDR2 SASEGT. The CDR3 covers 15 residues. The CDR3, as DNA: TGTGCCAGCAGACTGAGCGGGAGTAGCACAGATACGCAGTATTTT. Translating gives CASRLSGSSTDTQYF.

This clone showed up just once. This sequence joins TRBV28 and TRBJ2-3; the match to TRBD2 covers 8 bases. This CDR3 region has 14 residues. Germline V gene data show CDR1 as MDHEN and CDR2 as SYDVKM. V dropped 5 bases and J dropped 2; count of bases not matched to a gene: 3. The CDR3 DNA follows: TGTGCCAGCAGTCTAGCGGGCATCACAGATACGCAGTATTTT. Protein product: CASSLAGITDTQYF.

This chain joins TRBV6-1 and TRBJ1-4; D uncertain. The germline V gene encodes CDR1 MNHNS and CDR2 SASEGT. V shed 6 bases and J shed 2 bases, with 13 bases lying between them. There are 15 residues in the CDR3. DNA of the CDR3: TGTGCCAGCAGCGCAAACCACGGGACTAATGAAAAACTGTTTTTT. This gives the protein CASSANHGTNEKLFF.

The chain has TRBV7-9 and TRBJ2-3; tentatively, D is TRBD1 (6 bases). Germline V gene lookup returns CDR1 SEHNR and CDR2 FQNEAQ (reference sequence). Between the trimmed V and J ends, which lost 8 bases and 5 bases, there was a span of 8 bases. The CDR3 is 11 residues long. Here the CDR3 reads CASGGQDTQYF. The CDR3 coding sequence is TGTGCCAGCGGGGGACAAGATACGCAGTATTTT.

The gene calls are TRBV11-2 and TRBJ2-1; D unresolved. The CDR3 runs to 14 residues. Germline CDR1 and CDR2: SGHAT and FQNNGV. The germline V and J ends were trimmed by 5 bases and 3 bases, with 11 bases remaining between them. The CDR3 bases are TGTGCCAGCAGCCTAAGACTGGACTACAATGAGCAGTTCTTC. Its translation is CASSLRLDYNEQFF.

The CDR3 loop reads CASSWGSGTVNTEAFF. CDR3 sequence (DNA): TGTGCCAGCAGTTGGGGTTCCGGGACCGTGAACACTGAAGCTTTCTTT. J is TRBJ1-1 and V is TRBV28; D perhaps matches TRBD1 (5 bases). The V end lost 4 bases, the J end lost 0 bases, and 15 bases lay between the germline ends. CDR1 is MDHEN, CDR2 SYDVKM, per germline. The CDR3 runs 16 residues.

This clone has a single count. CDR3 region: CASSPRPTGTGGASGANVLTF. The CDR3, as DNA: TGCGCCAGCAGCCCAAGGCCCACCGGGACAGGGGGCGCGTCTGGGGCCAACGTCCTGACTTTC. The chain links TRBV4-3 to TRBJ2-6; 12 bases agree with TRBD1. The ends lost 4 bases at V and 1 base at J; junction bases unmatched: 14. The CDR3 runs to 21 residues. Germline assignment: CDR1 LGHNA and CDR2 YSLEER.

The V call is TRBV28, the J call TRBJ1-4; D gene ambiguous. The V gene's germline CDR1 is MDHEN and CDR2 SYDVKM. This CDR3 spans 14 amino acids. V dropped 4 bases and J dropped 2 bases, with 8 bases sitting between them. The CDR3 region has the DNA TGTGCCAGCAGTTACCGTGGGACTAATGAAAAACTGTTTTTT. This encodes CASSYRGTNEKLFF.